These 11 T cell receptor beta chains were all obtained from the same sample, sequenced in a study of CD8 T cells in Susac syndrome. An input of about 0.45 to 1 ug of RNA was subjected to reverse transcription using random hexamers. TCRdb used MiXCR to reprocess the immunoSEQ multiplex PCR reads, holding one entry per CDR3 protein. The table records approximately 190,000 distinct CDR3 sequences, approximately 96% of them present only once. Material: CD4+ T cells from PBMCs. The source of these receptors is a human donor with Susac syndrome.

CDR3 coding DNA: TGCAGTGCTAGAGCCCAACCCGGGAGAAACTACGAGCAGTACTTC. Its protein product is CSARAQPGRNYEQYF. The V call is TRBV20-1, the J call TRBJ2-7; tentatively, D is TRBD2 (6 bases). CDR1 and CDR2 from the germline V gene are DFQATT and SNEGSKA (reference sequence). V was cut by 1 base and J by 3 bases, with 16 bases left in between. The CDR3 consists of 15 residues.

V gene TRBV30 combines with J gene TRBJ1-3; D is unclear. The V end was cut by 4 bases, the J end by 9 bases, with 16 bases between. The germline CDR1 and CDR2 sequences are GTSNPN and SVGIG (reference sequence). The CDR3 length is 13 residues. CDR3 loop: CAWTATTSLTIYF. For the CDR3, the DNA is TGTGCCTGGACAGCGACGACCTCACTCACCATATATTTT.

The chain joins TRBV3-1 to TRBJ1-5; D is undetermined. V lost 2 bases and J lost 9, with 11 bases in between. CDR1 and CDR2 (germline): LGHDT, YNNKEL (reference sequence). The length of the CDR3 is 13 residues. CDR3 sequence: CASSQPSIAPQHF. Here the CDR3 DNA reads TGTGCCAGCAGCCAACCCTCTATCGCGCCCCAGCATTTT. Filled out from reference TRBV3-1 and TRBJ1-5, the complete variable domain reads DTAVSQTPKYLVTQMGNDKSIKCEQNLGHDTMYWYKQDSKKFLKIMFSYNNKELIINETVPNRFSPKSPDKAHLNLHINSLELGDSAVYFCASSQPSIAPQHFGDGTRLSIL.

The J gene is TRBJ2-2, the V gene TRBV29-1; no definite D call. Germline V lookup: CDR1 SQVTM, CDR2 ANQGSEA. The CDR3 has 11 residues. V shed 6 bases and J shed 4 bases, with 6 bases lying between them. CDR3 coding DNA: TGCAGCGTCTTTGTCACCGGGGAGCTGTTTTTT. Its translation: CSVFVTGELFF.

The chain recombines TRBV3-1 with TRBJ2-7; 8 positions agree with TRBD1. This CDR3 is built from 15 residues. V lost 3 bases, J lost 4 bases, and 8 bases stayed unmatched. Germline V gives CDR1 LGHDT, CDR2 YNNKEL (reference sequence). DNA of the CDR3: TGTGCCAGCAGCCACGGGAGTGACAGGGGATACGAGCAGTACTTC. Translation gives CASSHGSDRGYEQYF.

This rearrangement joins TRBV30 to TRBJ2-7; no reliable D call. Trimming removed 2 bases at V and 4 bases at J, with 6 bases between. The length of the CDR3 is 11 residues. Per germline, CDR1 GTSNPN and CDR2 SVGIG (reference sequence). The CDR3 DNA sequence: TGTGCCTGGAGTTCAGAATACGAGCAGTACTTC. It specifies CAWSSEYEQYF.

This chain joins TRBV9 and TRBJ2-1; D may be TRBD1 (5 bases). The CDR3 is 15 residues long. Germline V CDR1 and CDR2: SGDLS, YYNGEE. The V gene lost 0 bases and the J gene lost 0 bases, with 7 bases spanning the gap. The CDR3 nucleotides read TGTGCCAGCAGCGTAGGACAGAGCTCCTACAATGAGCAGTTCTTC. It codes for CASSVGQSSYNEQFF.

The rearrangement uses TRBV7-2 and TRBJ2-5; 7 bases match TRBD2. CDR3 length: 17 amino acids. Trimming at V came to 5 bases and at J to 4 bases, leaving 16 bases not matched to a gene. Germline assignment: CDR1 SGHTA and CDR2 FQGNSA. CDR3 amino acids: CASSLGGWTVEGETQYF. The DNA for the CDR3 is TGTGCCAGCAGCCTGGGGGGGTGGACTGTGGAGGGAGAGACCCAGTACTTC.

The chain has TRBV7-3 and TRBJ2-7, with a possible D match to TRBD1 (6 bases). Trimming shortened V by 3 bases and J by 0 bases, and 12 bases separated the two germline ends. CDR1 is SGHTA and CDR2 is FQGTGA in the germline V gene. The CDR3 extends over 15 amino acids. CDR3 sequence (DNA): TGTGCCAGCAGCTTGCGACAGGAACACTCCTACGAGCAGTACTTC. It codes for CASSLRQEHSYEQYF.

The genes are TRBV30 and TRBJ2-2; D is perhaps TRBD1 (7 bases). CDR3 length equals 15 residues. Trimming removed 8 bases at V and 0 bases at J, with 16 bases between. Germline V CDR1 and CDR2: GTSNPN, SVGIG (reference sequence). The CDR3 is CAGRDSTSNTGELFF. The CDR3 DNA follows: TGTGCCGGGCGGGACAGCACCTCGAACACCGGGGAGCTGTTTTTT.

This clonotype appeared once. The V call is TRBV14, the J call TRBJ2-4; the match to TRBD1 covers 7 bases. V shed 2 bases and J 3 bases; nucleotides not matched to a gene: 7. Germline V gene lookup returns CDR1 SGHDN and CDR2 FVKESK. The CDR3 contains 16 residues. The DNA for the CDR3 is TGTGCCAGCAGCCAAAGACAGGGCTTCGGCAAAAACATTCAGTACTTC. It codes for CASSQRQGFGKNIQYF.